This is a list of T cell receptor beta chains from one sample in a study of OX40 agonist ivuxolimab in advanced cancers. The protocol was immunoSEQ multiplex PCR, while the TCRdb copy is restricted to in-frame clones and leaves out a portion. The profile shows roughly 41,000 clones, 90% to 95% of them singletons. The sample in question was CD4+ or CD8+ T cells sorted from blood, obtained in a trial of the OX40 agonist ivuxolimab. Receptor source: an adult with an advanced solid tumor such as melanoma, head and neck, liver or kidney cancer. CDR3s include the opening cysteine and the closing phenylalanine or tryptophan. A D gene is named only where the DNA matches it firmly. Not all rows give a size; the values are once, few, many and, for expanded clones, a class.

j_call: TRBJ2-1
v_call: TRBV7-3
clone_size: NA
d_call: NA
cdr3_aa: CASSLMQSDEQFF
cdr3_nt: TGTGCCAGCAGCTTAATGCAATCCGATGAGCAGTTCTTC

j_call: TRBJ2-2
v_call: TRBV19
clone_size: few
d_call: TRBD1
cdr3_aa: CASSPQGGQGYSGELFF
cdr3_nt: TGTGCCAGTAGTCCTCAGGGGGGACAGGGTTATTCCGGGGAGCTGTTTTTT

j_call: TRBJ2-3
v_call: TRBV7-8
clone_size: NA
d_call: TRBD2
cdr3_aa: CASSLDGTSTDTQYF
cdr3_nt: TGTGCCAGCAGCTTAGACGGGACTAGCACCGATACGCAGTATTTT

j_call: TRBJ2-5
v_call: TRBV14
clone_size: once
d_call: NA
cdr3_aa: CPLETQYF
cdr3_nt: TGTCCCCTCGAGACCCAGTACTTC

j_call: TRBJ2-3
v_call: TRBV10-2
clone_size: NA
d_call: NA
cdr3_aa: CASSGGGPVGPDTQYF
cdr3_nt: TGCGCCAGCAGTGGGGGGGGGCCCGTCGGGCCTGATACGCAGTATTTT

j_call: TRBJ1-1
v_call: TRBV11-2
clone_size: NA
d_call: NA
cdr3_aa: CASIPTMNTEAFF
cdr3_nt: TGTGCCAGCATCCCGACCATGAACACTGAAGCTTTCTTT

j_call: TRBJ1-5
v_call: TRBV2
clone_size: NA
d_call: NA
cdr3_aa: CASRDSNYNQPQHF
cdr3_nt: TGTGCCAGCAGGGACAGTAATTATAATCAGCCCCAGCATTTT

j_call: TRBJ2-7
v_call: TRBV5-4
clone_size: NA
d_call: NA
cdr3_aa: CASSSGDETYEQYF
cdr3_nt: TGTGCCAGCAGCTCGGGGGACGAGACCTACGAGCAGTACTTC

j_call: TRBJ2-1
v_call: TRBV7-9
clone_size: NA
d_call: TRBD1
cdr3_aa: CASSPGQGSSYNEQFF
cdr3_nt: TGTGCCAGCAGCCCGGGACAGGGAAGCTCCTACAATGAGCAGTTCTTC

j_call: TRBJ2-7
v_call: TRBV5-4
clone_size: NA
d_call: TRBD2
cdr3_aa: CASSLGGFTSSGRGGEQYF
cdr3_nt: TGTGCCAGCAGCTTGGGAGGGTTTACTAGCTCGGGTAGGGGAGGGGAGCAGTACTTC

j_call: TRBJ1-1
v_call: TRBV19
clone_size: NA
d_call: NA
cdr3_aa: CASRDWADTEAFF
cdr3_nt: TGTGCCAGTAGGGATTGGGCGGACACTGAAGCTTTCTTT

j_call: TRBJ2-4
v_call: TRBV7-2
clone_size: NA
d_call: TRBD2
cdr3_aa: CASSADSGWPKNIQYF
cdr3_nt: TGTGCCAGCAGCGCCGATAGCGGGTGGCCCAAAAACATTCAGTACTTC

j_call: TRBJ2-3
v_call: TRBV4-3
clone_size: NA
d_call: NA
cdr3_aa: CASSQGGPSSWRDTQYF
cdr3_nt: TGCGCCAGCAGCCAAGGGGGCCCATCTTCCTGGCGAGATACGCAGTATTTT

j_call: TRBJ2-2
v_call: TRBV10-3
clone_size: once
d_call: NA
cdr3_aa: CAISEGDSPGELFF
cdr3_nt: TGTGCCATCAGTGAAGGGGACTCCCCCGGGGAGCTGTTTTTT

j_call: TRBJ2-2
v_call: TRBV13
clone_size: NA
d_call: NA
cdr3_aa: CASSLSGATGELFF
cdr3_nt: TGTGCCAGCAGCTTAAGCGGTGCGACCGGGGAGCTGTTTTTT

j_call: TRBJ2-2
v_call: TRBV6-4
clone_size: NA
d_call: TRBD2
cdr3_aa: CASSDSATSGSGELFF
cdr3_nt: TGTGCCAGCAGTGACTCGGCAACTAGCGGGTCCGGGGAGCTGTTTTTT

j_call: TRBJ2-1
v_call: TRBV15
clone_size: NA
d_call: TRBD1
cdr3_aa: CATSRTGWGEQFF
cdr3_nt: TGTGCCACCAGCAGGACAGGGTGGGGTGAGCAGTTCTTC

j_call: TRBJ2-1
v_call: TRBV6-6
clone_size: NA
d_call: TRBD1
cdr3_aa: CASSYGPGQNVF
cdr3_nt: TGTGCCAGCAGTTACGGACCGGGACAGAATGTCTTC

j_call: TRBJ1-2
v_call: TRBV19
clone_size: once
d_call: NA
cdr3_aa: CASSTKSALRYGYTF
cdr3_nt: TGTGCCAGTAGTACGAAGAGCGCCCTCCGCTATGGCTACACCTTC

j_call: TRBJ2-2
v_call: TRBV6-5
clone_size: NA
d_call: NA
cdr3_aa: CASRAPPGTGELFF
cdr3_nt: TGTGCCAGCAGGGCCCCTCCAGGGACCGGGGAGCTGTTTTTT

j_call: TRBJ1-1
v_call: TRBV6-1
clone_size: NA
d_call: NA
cdr3_aa: CASTNSGTEAFF
cdr3_nt: TGTGCCAGCACCAATTCTGGGACTGAAGCTTTCTTT

j_call: TRBJ2-7
v_call: TRBV11-2
clone_size: NA
d_call: NA
cdr3_aa: CASSLGFRSLNSYEQYF
cdr3_nt: TGTGCCAGCAGCTTAGGGTTCCGGAGCCTCAACTCCTACGAGCAGTACTTC

j_call: TRBJ1-1
v_call: TRBV25-1
clone_size: once
d_call: NA
cdr3_aa: CASREGGNTEAFF
cdr3_nt: TGTGCCAGCAGGGAAGGGGGGAACACTGAAGCTTTCTTT

j_call: TRBJ1-2
v_call: TRBV21-1
clone_size: NA
d_call: NA
cdr3_aa: CASSTPRGWIEQNYGYTF
cdr3_nt: TGTGCCAGCAGCACTCCCCGGGGGTGGATCGAGCAAAACTATGGCTACACCTTC

j_call: TRBJ1-5
v_call: TRBV27
clone_size: NA
d_call: NA
cdr3_aa: CASSFAGGGNQPQHF
cdr3_nt: TGTGCCAGCAGTTTCGCCGGGGGTGGCAATCAGCCCCAGCATTTT

j_call: TRBJ2-3
v_call: TRBV7-3
clone_size: NA
d_call: NA
cdr3_aa: CASSSDGTDTQYF
cdr3_nt: TGTGCCAGCAGCTCGGACGGGACAGATACGCAGTATTTT

j_call: TRBJ1-2
v_call: TRBV15
clone_size: NA
d_call: NA
cdr3_aa: CATSSRLFRANYGYTF
cdr3_nt: TGTGCCACCAGCAGCCGATTATTCAGAGCTAACTATGGCTACACCTTC

j_call: TRBJ1-5
v_call: TRBV27
clone_size: few
d_call: NA
cdr3_aa: CASSFSGLPQHF
cdr3_nt: TGTGCCAGCAGTTTTTCCGGATTGCCCCAGCATTTT

j_call: TRBJ1-1
v_call: TRBV2
clone_size: NA
d_call: NA
cdr3_aa: CASSEEFGTEAFF
cdr3_nt: TGTGCCAGCAGTGAGGAGTTTGGCACTGAAGCTTTCTTT

j_call: TRBJ2-1
v_call: TRBV11-3
clone_size: NA
d_call: NA
cdr3_aa: CASSGAGLGHEQFF
cdr3_nt: TGTGCCAGCAGCGGGGCGGGGTTGGGCCATGAGCAGTTCTTC

j_call: TRBJ2-1
v_call: TRBV7-9
clone_size: NA
d_call: TRBD1
cdr3_aa: CASSPGQGANNEQFF
cdr3_nt: TGTGCCAGCAGCCCGGGCCAGGGGGCAAACAATGAGCAGTTCTTC

j_call: TRBJ1-2
v_call: TRBV11-2
clone_size: NA
d_call: NA
cdr3_aa: CASSSIGRLEGYTF
cdr3_nt: TGTGCCAGCAGCTCCATTGGGAGGTTAGAGGGCTACACCTTC

j_call: TRBJ1-2
v_call: TRBV4-1
clone_size: NA
d_call: NA
cdr3_aa: CASSQGTDYGYTF
cdr3_nt: TGCGCCAGCAGCCAAGGGACAGACTATGGCTACACCTTC

j_call: TRBJ2-1
v_call: TRBV11-2
clone_size: once
d_call: NA
cdr3_aa: CASSPPGGLNNEQFF
cdr3_nt: TGTGCCAGCAGCCCTCCCGGGGGTCTAAACAATGAGCAGTTCTTC

j_call: TRBJ1-2
v_call: TRBV14
clone_size: NA
d_call: NA
cdr3_aa: CASAGNNYGYTF
cdr3_nt: TGTGCCAGCGCCGGGAACAACTATGGCTACACCTTC

j_call: TRBJ2-7
v_call: TRBV5-6
clone_size: NA
d_call: NA
cdr3_aa: CASSPKEGTVWEQYF
cdr3_nt: TGTGCCAGCAGCCCCAAGGAGGGTACTGTTTGGGAGCAGTACTTC

j_call: TRBJ1-2
v_call: TRBV6-5
clone_size: NA
d_call: TRBD1
cdr3_aa: CASSYGTGGENTF
cdr3_nt: TGTGCCAGCAGTTACGGGACAGGGGGAGAGAACACCTTC

j_call: TRBJ2-1
v_call: TRBV5-6
clone_size: NA
d_call: NA
cdr3_aa: CASSLDARPEQFF
cdr3_nt: TGTGCCAGCAGCTTGGATGCGCGTCCTGAGCAGTTCTTC

j_call: TRBJ2-5
v_call: TRBV28
clone_size: NA
d_call: TRBD2
cdr3_aa: CATRRWRGQETQYF
cdr3_nt: TGTGCCACCCGTCGCTGGCGGGGGCAAGAGACCCAGTACTTC

j_call: TRBJ2-7
v_call: TRBV28
clone_size: once
d_call: TRBD2
cdr3_aa: CASSSQTRTSGRPYEQYF
cdr3_nt: TGTGCCAGCAGTTCCCAAACTCGGACTAGCGGGAGACCGTACGAGCAGTACTTC

j_call: TRBJ1-5
v_call: TRBV5-6
clone_size: NA
d_call: NA
cdr3_aa: CASREWGSLAQPQHF
cdr3_nt: TGTGCCAGCAGGGAATGGGGGTCCCTGGCTCAGCCCCAGCATTTT

j_call: TRBJ2-1
v_call: TRBV5-6
clone_size: NA
d_call: TRBD2
cdr3_aa: CASSLRTSGGIEQFF
cdr3_nt: TGTGCCAGCAGCTTGAGGACTAGCGGGGGTATTGAGCAGTTCTTC

j_call: TRBJ1-2
v_call: TRBV29-1
clone_size: NA
d_call: NA
cdr3_aa: CSVVTPAGAYGYTF
cdr3_nt: TGCAGCGTGGTCACGCCGGCGGGCGCATATGGCTACACCTTC

j_call: TRBJ1-1
v_call: TRBV27
clone_size: NA
d_call: TRBD1
cdr3_aa: CASSYRGLGTEAFF
cdr3_nt: TGTGCCAGCAGTTACAGGGGGCTAGGAACTGAAGCTTTCTTT

j_call: TRBJ2-2
v_call: TRBV7-2
clone_size: once
d_call: NA
cdr3_aa: CASSLEGSFVMDTGELFF
cdr3_nt: TGTGCCAGCAGCTTAGAGGGCAGCTTCGTTATGGACACCGGGGAGCTGTTTTTT

j_call: TRBJ2-1
v_call: TRBV27
clone_size: NA
d_call: NA
cdr3_aa: CASSFSVGEQFF
cdr3_nt: TGTGCCAGCAGTTTTTCGGTAGGTGAGCAGTTCTTC

j_call: TRBJ2-1
v_call: TRBV9
clone_size: NA
d_call: NA
cdr3_aa: CASSASGAKQFF
cdr3_nt: TGTGCCAGCAGCGCCTCAGGGGCGAAACAGTTCTTC

j_call: TRBJ2-7
v_call: TRBV27
clone_size: NA
d_call: NA
cdr3_aa: CASSFRAENYEQYF
cdr3_nt: TGTGCCAGCAGTTTTCGCGCAGAAAACTACGAGCAGTACTTC

j_call: TRBJ2-2
v_call: TRBV7-3
clone_size: few
d_call: NA
cdr3_aa: CASSLGIGGELFF
cdr3_nt: TGTGCCAGCAGCTTAGGTATCGGCGGGGAGCTGTTTTTT